This record concerns one TCR beta chain sequence. Its antigen is unidentified. The junction and the germline gene differ at one end; a read error may be behind it. The entry originates in a study of radiotherapy plus CTLA-4 blockade in lung cancer. Study overall: Objective response rate was over 15%; disease control rate, about 28%.

The table came from immunoSEQ multiplex PCR; TCRdb's copy has only in-frame clones and leaves some out. This table has 45,000 to 75,000 clones, 70% to 80% appearing once. Study results and caveats: Expansion in blood of tumor-derived TCR clones was seen after radiotherapy plus ipilimumab.

The CDR3 contains 15 residues. Looked up from germline, CDR1 is MNHNY and CDR2 is SVGAGI (reference sequence). The V and J genes are TRBV6-6 and TRBJ2-5; TRBD1 agrees at 12 bases. This clonotype was obtained from a human donor with non-small cell lung cancer who had a partial response to radiotherapy plus ipilimumab. The specimen comprised peripheral blood, sampled from a patient treated with radiotherapy plus ipilimumab. The CDR3 nucleotides are TGTGCCAGCAGTTCGGGACAGGGGGCGAGGGGTCCTTCGGACTTC. It translates to CASSSGQGARGPSDF.